What follows is one TCR beta chain and its context. What it binds is not known. After removal of 4 bases from V and 5 bases from J, the junction contained 15 bases not matched to a gene. This CDR3 spans 16 amino acids. Germline CDR1 SGDLS, CDR2 YYNGEE. Since all of the isolated RNA was reverse transcribed, expressed TCRB transcripts were what got sequenced. Profiling relied on immunoSEQ multiplex PCR, and the TCRdb table lists in-frame clones only, not all of them. Of around 320,000 clones in the sample, 12% to 15% were seen once. The data were obtained in a study of beta chain features in type 1 diabetes. Across the whole study: All of the samples together had around 110,000,000 sorted cells examined. The study, taken as a whole, reports: The VDJ junctions of type 1 diabetes patients carried fewer insertions and more deletions. A greater similarity of naive, central memory and Treg TCRB repertoires was seen among patients than among healthy donors.

The sequence came from a man aged 25 to 40 in good health. This chain joins TRBV9 and TRBJ2-7, with 7 bases identical to TRBD2. The sequenced material came from central memory CD4+ T cells from blood. In DNA form, the CDR3 reads TGTGCCAGCAGCCCACAGACTAGCCGGGCGAGCGACGAGCAGTACTTC. This translates into CASSPQTSRASDEQYF.